Listed here is a single TCR beta chain. No antigen is known for it. CDR1 is GTSNPN, CDR2 SVGIG, per germline (reference sequence). This CDR3 comprises 13 residues. V shed 0 bases and J shed 7 bases, with 10 bases lying between them. TCRdb keeps only in-frame clones here, not all; method: immunoSEQ multiplex PCR. The data contain some 40,000 clones, roughly nine tenths of them singletons. The data are from a study of OX40 agonist ivuxolimab in advanced cancers. Study information: The study enrolled dose-escalation patients with hepatocellular carcinoma, melanoma, renal cell or head and neck cancer. It was permissible to have had prior anti-PD-1, anti-PD-L1 or anti-CTLA-4 therapy, and around 40% had some.

Whole-study findings and limits: In the expanded peripheral T cells, antigen specificity was never determined.

Autoimmune disease history or systemic immunosuppression barred patients. This chain joins TRBV30 and TRBJ2-1, with D unresolved. This TCR came from an adult with an advanced solid tumor such as melanoma, head and neck, liver or kidney cancer. Sequences were derived from CD4+ or CD8+ T cells sorted from blood, sampled in a trial of the OX40 agonist ivuxolimab. The CDR3 nucleotides are TGTGCCTGGAGTGTAAACGGCGGAAATGAGCAGTTCTTC. As protein: CAWSVNGGNEQFF.